The 17 T cell receptor beta chains listed next were all sequenced from one sample in a study of T cells in Graves' hyperthyroidism and ophthalmopathy. Amplification yielded TCR beta CDR3 regions, with RNA transcripts as the source. TCR CDR3 underwent first-round RT-PCR with the HTBI primer set. TCRdb processed the multiplex PCR reads anew with MiXCR; each CDR3 protein has one entry. The table shows 500,000 to 600,000 distinct CDR3 sequences, with just over 45% occurring only once. Sequenced sample: peripheral blood or thyroid tissue (not recorded which). The receptors derive from a young woman with Graves' hyperthyroidism.

This clonotype has ten or more counts. The chain couples TRBV4-1 to TRBJ1-1, with D unresolved. V was pared by 0 bases and J by 5 bases, with 13 bases between. CDR3 length: 15 residues. CDR1 MGHRA and CDR2 YSYEKL come from the germline V gene. The CDR3: CASSQDDTVRTEAFF. The CDR3 coding sequence is TGCGCCAGCAGCCAAGACGATACAGTCCGTACTGAAGCTTTCTTT.

The CDR3 DNA is TGTGCCAGCAGCGGAGACAGGGGGAGCGAGCAGTACTTC. It is translated as CASSGDRGSEQYF. This chain joins TRBV9 and TRBJ2-7; 9 bases agree with TRBD1. The germline gives CDR1 SGDLS, CDR2 YYNGEE. This CDR3 has 13 residues. The junction had 4 bases not matched to a gene; V was cut back by 3 bases and J by 6 bases.

The V and J genes are TRBV29-1 and TRBJ2-5, with 10 bases aligning to TRBD1. V shed 6 bases and J 5 bases; nucleotides not matched to a gene: 6. The CDR3 sequence is 13 residues long. Per germline, CDR1 SQVTM and CDR2 ANQGSEA. CDR3 DNA: TGCAGCGTAGCGGGACAGGGGTCCGAGACCCAGTACTTC. It codes for CSVAGQGSETQYF.

Comments on this clonotype: This may be a read error, as it is one base from a much larger clone. The V call is TRBV7-3, the J call TRBJ2-5, with D perhaps assigned TRBD1 or TRBD2 (6 bases each). The CDR3 consists of 13 residues. The germline V gene encodes CDR1 SGHTA and CDR2 FQGTGA. V gave up 4 bases and J gave up 6 bases, with 12 bases separating them. The CDR3 region has the DNA TGTGCCAGCAGCTCAAGGGGGGTACAGACCCAGTACTTC. Translated: CASSSRGVQTQYF.

At least ten counts were recorded for this clonotype. Relative to the germline gene, one junction end is altered; a read error may explain this. The chain couples TRBV7-3 to TRBJ2-5; D unresolved. CDR1 is SGHTA and CDR2 is FQGTGA in the germline V gene. This CDR3 contains 13 residues. CDR3 sequence (DNA): TGTGCCAGCAGCTTAGGCCGCTTAGAGGCCCAGTACTTC. It yields the protein CASSLGRLEAQYF.

At least ten counts were recorded for this clonotype. The chain couples TRBV20-1 to TRBJ1-2, with D unresolved. This CDR3 has 13 amino acids. Germline V CDR1 and CDR2: DFQATT, SNEGSKA (reference sequence). V was shortened by 1 base and J by 8 bases, with 14 bases between the two germline ends. CDR3 loop: CSARVVGDDGYTF. CDR3 sequence (DNA): TGCAGTGCTAGAGTAGTCGGTGACGACGGCTACACCTTC.

J is TRBJ1-5 and V is TRBV29-1; D is unresolved. Deletions cut 0 bases from V and 7 bases from J, with 13 bases between. This CDR3 region has 14 residues. Germline V CDR1 and CDR2: SQVTM, ANQGSEA. CDR3 DNA sequence: TGCAGCGTTGAAGATCCTAAAGGGAGGCAGCCCCAGCATTTT. It yields the protein CSVEDPKGRQPQHF.

The chain employs TRBV30 and TRBJ2-5, with D perhaps matching TRBD1 (6 bases). This CDR3 is 13 amino acids long. From germline, CDR1 is GTSNPN and CDR2 SVGIG (reference sequence). Trimming took off 1 base at V and 1 base at J, with 7 bases between the two ends. CDR3 nucleotide sequence: TGTGCCTGGAGTGAGGACAGCCAAGAGACCCAGTACTTC. It codes for CAWSEDSQETQYF.

This clonotype was observed once. This chain connects TRBV11-3 to TRBJ2-6; no reliable D call. The CDR3 sequence is 14 residues long. V gave up 5 bases and J gave up 4 bases, with 9 bases separating them. Germline CDR1 reads SGHNT; CDR2 reads YENEEA. DNA of the CDR3: TGTGCCAGCAGCCCGCTGGAGGGGGCCAACGTCCTGACTTTC. Its protein product is CASSPLEGANVLTF.

The rearrangement joins TRBV29-1 to TRBJ2-7, with 8 nucleotides matching TRBD1. The better agreement between TRBJ2-1 and the DNA end casts doubt on the J call. The CDR3 is made up of 15 amino acids. Germline CDR1 reads SQVTM; CDR2 reads ANQGSEA. CDR3 nucleotide sequence: TGCAGCGTAGGGACAGGTGTCGGCTCCTACAATGAGCAGTTCTTC. Its translation: CSVGTGVGSYNEQFF.

This clonotype has at least ten counts. The gene calls are TRBV5-1 and TRBJ2-2; D perhaps matches TRBD2 (6 bases). Trimming removed 0 bases at V and 0 bases at J, with 12 bases between. The CDR3 covers 17 residues. The germline gives CDR1 SGHRS, CDR2 YFSETQ. The CDR3 nucleotides read TGCGCCAGCAGCTTGGATCTAGCGAGTACGAACACCGGGGAGCTGTTTTTT. It encodes CASSLDLASTNTGELFF.

This clonotype was seen many times. CDR3 sequence (DNA): TGTGCCAGCAGCCTGCCGGGACAGACCTACGAGCAGTACTTC. Its translation is CASSLPGQTYEQYF. The chain links TRBV5-5 to TRBJ2-7; 7 bases are shared with TRBD1. From germline, CDR1 is SGHKS and CDR2 YYEKEE (reference sequence). V lost 4 bases, J lost 2 bases, and 6 bases stayed unmatched. The CDR3 sequence is 14 residues long.

This clonotype was seen a single time. The chain has TRBV25-1 and TRBJ2-2; 14 nucleotides match TRBD2. This CDR3 is built from 21 residues. Germline loops: CDR1 MGHDK, CDR2 SYGVNS. Trimming took 8 bases from V and 5 from J; bases not matched to a gene: 22. The CDR3 protein is CASGSKPGLAGVYIRTGELFF. The CDR3, as DNA: TGTGCCAGCGGTTCCAAACCGGGACTAGCGGGAGTATATATAAGGACCGGGGAGCTGTTTTTT.

The CDR3 here is CSARASSGRLETQYF. The CDR3 DNA reads TGCAGTGCTAGAGCATCTAGCGGGAGGCTGGAGACCCAGTACTTC. The chain recombines TRBV20-1 with TRBJ2-5; 11 positions agree with TRBD2. V was pared by 1 base and J by 5 bases, with 6 bases of the junction left unmatched. Germline V gives CDR1 DFQATT, CDR2 SNEGSKA (reference sequence). This CDR3 is 15 amino acids long.

There are many counts of this clonotype. The chain is built from TRBV12-3 or TRBV12-4 and TRBJ2-2; a weak D match, TRBD2 (6 bases). The CDR3 contains 14 residues. The germline V and J ends were trimmed by 6 bases and 1 base, with 9 bases remaining between them. CDR3 coding DNA: TGTGCCAGCAGCCGTAGCGGGAACACCGGGGAGCTGTTTTTT. This translates into CASSRSGNTGELFF.

The chain combines TRBV29-1 with TRBJ1-5, with D uncertain. The V and J ends lost 6 bases and 7 bases respectively, with 10 bases between them. CDR3 length equals 11 residues. Looked up from germline, CDR1 is SQVTM and CDR2 is ANQGSEA. The DNA of the CDR3 is TGCAGCGTCGGACGCGGCCAGCCCCAGCATTTT. Translation: CSVGRGQPQHF.

The chain has TRBV7-2 and TRBJ1-1; D might be TRBD1 (6 bases). The CDR3 runs 15 residues. The V end was cut by 5 bases, the J end by 5 bases, with 18 bases between. Germline V gene data show CDR1 as SGHTA and CDR2 as FQGNSA. The CDR3 loop is CASSQRAQGRTEAFF. The CDR3 DNA reads as TGTGCCAGCAGCCAAAGGGCTCAGGGGCGGACTGAAGCTTTCTTT.